The entry that follows covers one T cell receptor beta chain sequence. Each CDR3 protein gets one entry after TCRdb re-called the 5' RACE reads with MiXCR. Among 510,000 or so distinct CDR3 sequences, over 15% were seen once, and the ten largest hold 13% to 15%. The data were taken from a study of T cells after yellow fever vaccination. The clonotype originates from a man aged 25 to 40 who received the YFV17D yellow fever vaccine. Source: PBMCs, taken 15 days after the yellow fever booster vaccination.

CDR3 sequence: CASSLGAGDTDTQYF. The CDR3 coding sequence is TGCGCCAGCAGCTTGGGAGCGGGGGACACAGATACGCAGTATTTT. V and J are TRBV5-1 and TRBJ2-3; 8 nucleotides line up with TRBD2. The germline V gene has CDR1 SGHRS and CDR2 YFSETQ. This CDR3 has 15 residues. V was pared by 0 bases and J by 2 bases, with 2 bases of the junction left unmatched. Using reference TRBV5-1 and TRBJ2-3 for the parts outside the CDR3, the full variable domain is KAGVTQTPRYLIKTRGQQVTLSCSPISGHRSVSWYQQTPGQGLQFLFEYFSETQRNKGNFPGRFSGRQFSNSRSEMNVSTLELGDSALYLCASSLGAGDTDTQYFGPGTRLTVL.